This T cell receptor beta chain is from a study of a mutant IDH1 vaccine in newly diagnosed glioma. Study at large: Patients began vaccination 4-6 weeks after radiotherapy alone, or with temozolomide cycles.

On this clone: As yet, its antigen is unknown.

Stated time point: week 35, safety follow-up. All doses held 300 ug of mutant IDH1 20-mer peptide, with topical imiquimod. Donors' newly diagnosed IDH1-mutant WHO grade 3 or 4 astrocytomas lacked nuclear ATRX. Only in-frame clones appear in the TCRdb table, and some are missing; sequencing was by immunoSEQ multiplex PCR. The sample lists tens of thousands of clones, around 84% occurring once. V was trimmed by 2 bases and J by 6 bases, leaving 17 bases between them. This CDR3 has 15 amino acids. CDR1 and CDR2 (germline): MNHEY, SVGAGI. The V gene is TRBV6-5, the J gene TRBJ2-7; tentatively, D is TRBD2 (5 bases). The clonotype comes from a man aged 25 to 40 with glioma. The sample was PBMCs, taken from a glioma patient whose treatment included an IDH1 peptide vaccine. CDR3 bases: TGTGCCAGCAGTTACCGGACTGGCACCCATAGCGAGCAGTACTTC. Encoded protein: CASSYRTGTHSEQYF.